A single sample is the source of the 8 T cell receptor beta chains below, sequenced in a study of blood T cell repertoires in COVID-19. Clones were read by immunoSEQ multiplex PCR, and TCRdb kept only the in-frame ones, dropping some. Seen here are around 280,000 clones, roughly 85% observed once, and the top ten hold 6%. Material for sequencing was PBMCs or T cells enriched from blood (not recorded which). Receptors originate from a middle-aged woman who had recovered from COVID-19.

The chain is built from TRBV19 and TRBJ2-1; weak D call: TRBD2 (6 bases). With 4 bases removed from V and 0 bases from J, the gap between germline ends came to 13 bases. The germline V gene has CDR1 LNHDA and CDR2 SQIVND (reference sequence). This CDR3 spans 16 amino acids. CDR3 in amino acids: CASSTQEGSSYNEQFF. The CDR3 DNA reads TGTGCCAGTAGTACCCAGGAGGGTAGCTCCTACAATGAGCAGTTCTTC.

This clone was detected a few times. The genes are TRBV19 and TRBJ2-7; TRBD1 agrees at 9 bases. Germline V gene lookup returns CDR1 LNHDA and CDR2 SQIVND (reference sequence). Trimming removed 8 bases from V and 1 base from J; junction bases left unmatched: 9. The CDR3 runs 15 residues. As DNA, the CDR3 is TGTGCCAGTGGACCAGGGACAGGGCCTTCCTACGAGCAGTACTTC. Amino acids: CASGPGTGPSYEQYF.

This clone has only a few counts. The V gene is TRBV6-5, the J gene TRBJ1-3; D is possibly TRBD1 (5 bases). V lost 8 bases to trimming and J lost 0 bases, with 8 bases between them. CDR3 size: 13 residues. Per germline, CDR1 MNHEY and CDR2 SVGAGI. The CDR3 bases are TGTGCCAGCGGGACTCTCTCTGGAAACACCATATATTTT. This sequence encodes CASGTLSGNTIYF.

The chain's CDR3 is CASSQGQETQETQYF. The CDR3 region has the DNA TGTGCCAGCAGCCAAGGACAGGAAACCCAAGAGACCCAGTACTTC. V and J are TRBV3-1 (or the pseudogene TRBV3-2) and TRBJ2-5, with D possibly matching TRBD1 (6 bases). This CDR3 is 15 amino acids long. The germline gives CDR1 LGHDT, CDR2 YNNKEL (reference sequence). V dropped 1 base and J dropped 1 base, with 10 bases sitting between them.

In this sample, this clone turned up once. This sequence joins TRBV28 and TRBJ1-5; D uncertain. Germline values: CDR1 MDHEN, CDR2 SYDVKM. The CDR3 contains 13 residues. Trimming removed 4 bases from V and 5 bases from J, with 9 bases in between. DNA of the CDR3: TGTGCCAGCAGTTCCCCTTCCTATCAGCCCCAGCATTTT. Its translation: CASSSPSYQPQHF. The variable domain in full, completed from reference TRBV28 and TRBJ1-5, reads DVKVTQSSRYLVKRTGEKVFLECVQDMDHENMFWYRQDPGLGLRLIYFSYDVKMKEKGDIPEGYSVSREKKERFSLILESASTNQTSMYLCASSSPSYQPQHFGDGTRLSIL.

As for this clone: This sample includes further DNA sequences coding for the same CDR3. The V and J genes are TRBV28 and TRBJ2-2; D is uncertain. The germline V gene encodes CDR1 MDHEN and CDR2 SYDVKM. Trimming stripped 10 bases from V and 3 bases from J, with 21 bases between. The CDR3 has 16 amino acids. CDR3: CAIQSSPSQDTGELFF. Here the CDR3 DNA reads TGTGCCATACAATCCTCCCCTTCTCAAGACACCGGGGAGCTGTTTTTT.

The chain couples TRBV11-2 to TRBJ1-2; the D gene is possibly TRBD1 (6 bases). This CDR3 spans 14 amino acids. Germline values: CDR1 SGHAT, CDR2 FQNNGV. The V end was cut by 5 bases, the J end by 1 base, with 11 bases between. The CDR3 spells CASSRGGLNYGYTF. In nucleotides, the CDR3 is TGTGCCAGCAGCAGGGGGGGACTTAACTATGGCTACACCTTC.

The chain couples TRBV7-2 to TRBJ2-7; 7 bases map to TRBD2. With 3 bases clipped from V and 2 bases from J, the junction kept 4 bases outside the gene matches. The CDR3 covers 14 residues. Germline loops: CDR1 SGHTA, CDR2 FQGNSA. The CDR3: CASSFLAETYEQYF. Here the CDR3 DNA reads TGTGCCAGCAGCTTTCTAGCGGAGACCTACGAGCAGTACTTC.